Following are 29 T cell receptor beta chains from one sample sequenced in a study of blood T cells in healthy people across ages. Combining a sample-barcoded 5' primer with a J-beta primer mix, a second PCR ran for roughly 6 to 12 cycles. TCRdb re-called the 5' RACE reads with MiXCR, one entry per CDR3 protein. Counted here are about 1.1 million distinct CDR3 sequences, more than 30% occurring once; the ten biggest clones make up under 15%. Sequencing used blood. These TCRs come from a man aged 18 to 30 in good health.

In this sample, this clonotype turned up a few times. The chain carries TRBV6-6 and TRBJ1-2, with 12 nucleotides matching TRBD1. Germline CDR1 is MNHNY and CDR2 is SVGAGI (reference sequence). The CDR3 is 16 amino acids. Unmatched junction bases numbered 12, after V lost 7 bases and J lost 6 bases. The CDR3 reads CASTHPGRDRGHGYTF. The CDR3 region has the DNA TGTGCCAGCACTCACCCAGGGAGGGACAGGGGGCATGGCTACACCTTC.

This clonotype was seen only a few times. For the CDR3, the DNA is TGTGCCAGCAGCTCGCCCAGTCAGCCCCAGCATTTT. Amino acid sequence: CASSSPSQPQHF. J is TRBJ1-5 and V is TRBV7-8; D is ambiguous. CDR3 length equals 12 residues. CDR1 is SGHVS and CDR2 is FQNEAQ in the germline V gene. V lost 4 bases and J 6 bases, leaving 7 bases between the germline ends.

This clonotype was seen a handful of times. The V call is TRBV5-1, the J call TRBJ1-2; possibly TRBD1 for D (5 bases). V lost 2 bases to trimming and J lost 4 bases, with 15 bases between them. Germline lookup yields CDR1 SGHRS and CDR2 YFSETQ. The CDR3 runs 15 residues. CDR3 loop: CASSLRPDSSYGYTF. CDR3 bases: TGCGCCAGCAGCTTACGCCCAGACAGCAGCTATGGCTACACCTTC.

Comment on this clonotype: The junction and the germline gene differ at one end; a read error may be behind it. The rearrangement uses TRBV11-3 and TRBJ2-1; 7 bases are a match to TRBD2. Per the germline V gene, CDR1 is SGHNT and CDR2 is YENEEA. CDR3 length: 15 residues. The CDR3 DNA reads TGCGCCAGCAGCTTATCGGGGGGAGGTAACAATGAGCAGTTCTTC. Translated, it gives CASSLSGGGNNEQFF.

The V and J genes are TRBV20-1 and TRBJ1-5; D is unresolved. The CDR3 runs to 15 residues. In germline, CDR1 is DFQATT, CDR2 SNEGSKA (reference sequence). V dropped 6 bases and J dropped 2 bases, with 17 bases sitting between them. The CDR3 here is CSAAPRVTGNQPQHF. Written as DNA, the CDR3 is TGCAGTGCAGCCCCCAGAGTGACGGGCAATCAGCCCCAGCATTTT.

The rearrangement uses TRBV30 and TRBJ1-2, with D possibly TRBD1 on 6 matching bases. Trimming took off 4 bases at V and 3 bases at J, with 9 bases between the two ends. In germline, CDR1 is GTSNPN, CDR2 SVGIG (reference sequence). This CDR3 region has 12 residues. In nucleotides, the CDR3 is TGTGCCTGGAAGGGGGAACACTATGGCTACACCTTC. Translating it yields CAWKGEHYGYTF.

This chain connects TRBV7-9 to TRBJ1-5; possible D gene TRBD1, 6 bases. V lost 1 base, J lost 12 bases, and 10 bases lay in between. The germline CDR1 and CDR2 sequences are SEHNR and FQNEAQ (reference sequence). The CDR3 sequence is 12 residues long. CDR3 residues: CASSLDTGHQHF. The CDR3 coding sequence is TGTGCCAGCAGCTTAGACACAGGGCACCAGCATTTT.

V and J are TRBV6-5 and TRBJ1-3; D is undetermined. The CDR3 covers 13 residues. With 7 bases removed from V and 2 bases from J, the gap between germline ends came to 9 bases. CDR1 MNHEY and CDR2 SVGAGI come from the germline V gene. The CDR3 DNA reads TGTGCCAGCAAAACACAGCCTGGAAACACCATATATTTT. Translated: CASKTQPGNTIYF.

The chain carries TRBV24-1 and TRBJ2-5; either TRBD1 or TRBD2 may fit D (5 bases each). Deletions cut 5 bases from V and 4 bases from J, with 19 bases between. The CDR3 consists of 16 residues. From germline, CDR1 is KGHDR and CDR2 SFDVKD. CDR3 sequence: CATSVSGQGNRETQYF. The CDR3 DNA follows: TGTGCCACCAGTGTCAGCGGACAAGGTAACCGAGAGACCCAGTACTTC.

This sequence joins TRBV4-3 and TRBJ1-2; TRBD1 is a possible D gene (5 bases). The CDR3 has 16 residues. The germline gives CDR1 LGHNA, CDR2 YSLEER. V was pared by 0 bases and J by 2 bases, with 13 bases between. Here the CDR3 reads CASSQEGADLNYGYTF. The CDR3 nucleotides are TGCGCCAGCAGCCAAGAAGGGGCAGATTTGAACTATGGCTACACCTTC.

This clonotype was seen a handful of times. The J gene is TRBJ1-2, the V gene TRBV27; D is undetermined. V gave up 3 bases and J gave up 0 bases, with 17 bases separating them. CDR3 length: 17 amino acids. Germline assignment: CDR1 MNHEY and CDR2 SMNVEV (reference sequence). The CDR3 region is CASSFRPPPGSNYGYTF. As DNA, the CDR3 is TGTGCCAGCAGTTTCCGACCTCCCCCGGGATCTAACTATGGCTACACCTTC.

Comments on this clonotype: Being one base from a much bigger clone, this may be a read error. This chain uses TRBV28 with TRBJ2-7, with a weak D call TRBD1 (5 bases). Trimming pared 5 bases from V and 7 bases from J, leaving 15 bases between. Germline CDR1 reads MDHEN; CDR2 reads SYDVKM. The CDR3 has 13 residues. CDR3 bases: TGTGCCAGCAGTGAAATCCAGGGTGCTGAGCAGTACTTC. This encodes CASSEIQGAEQYF. Using reference TRBV28 and TRBJ2-7 for the parts outside the CDR3, the full variable domain is DVKVTQSSRYLVKRTGEKVFLECVQDMDHENMFWYRQDPGLGLRLIYFSYDVKMKEKGDIPEGYSVSREKKERFSLILESASTNQTSMYLCASSEIQGAEQYFGPGTRLTVT.

The sample holds a few counts of this clonotype. The chain couples TRBV12-3 or TRBV12-4 to TRBJ1-6; D is unclear. CDR3 length: 15 residues. Trimming stripped 1 base from V and 6 bases from J, with 10 bases between. CDR3 region: CASSLGGNTNSPLHF. The CDR3 DNA follows: TGTGCCAGCAGTTTAGGGGGTAATACTAATTCACCCCTCCACTTT.

This clonotype is a singleton in its sample. As DNA, the CDR3 is TGTGCCATCAGCGACGGCGGCTCCCAGCATTTT. Amino acid sequence: CAISDGGSQHF. The gene calls are TRBV10-3 and TRBJ1-5; unclear D gene. The V gene lost 6 bases and the J gene lost 11 bases, with 11 bases spanning the gap. This CDR3 spans 11 amino acids. Germline loops: CDR1 ENHRY, CDR2 SYGVKD.

V and J are TRBV3-1 and TRBJ1-1; tentative D call: TRBD1 (5 bases). The CDR3 length is 15 residues. Trimming removed 6 bases at V and 1 base at J, with 15 bases between. Germline CDR1 LGHDT, CDR2 YNNKEL (reference sequence). Here the CDR3 DNA reads TGTGCCAGCAGGCTAAGAGGGGCAGAGAACACTGAAGCTTTCTTT. This sequence encodes CASRLRGAENTEAFF. Filled out from reference TRBV3-1 and TRBJ1-1, the complete variable domain reads DTAVSQTPKYLVTQMGNDKSIKCEQNLGHDTMYWYKQDSKKFLKIMFSYNNKELIINETVPNRFSPKSPDKAHLNLHINSLELGDSAVYFCASRLRGAENTEAFFGQGTRLTVV.

The chain employs TRBV6-5 and TRBJ1-1; D ambiguous. Germline-derived CDR1 and CDR2 are MNHEY and SVGAGI. This CDR3 comprises 17 residues. V dropped 4 bases and J dropped 0 bases, with 18 bases sitting between them. The CDR3 DNA sequence: TGTGCCAGCAGTTTATACCCCGTTGAGACGGTGAACACTGAAGCTTTCTTT. It codes for CASSLYPVETVNTEAFF.

This clonotype occurred a few times. The CDR3 loop reads CSVEGEGAGYTF. CDR3 bases: TGCAGCGTTGAAGGTGAAGGGGCTGGCTACACCTTC. The V call is TRBV29-1, the J call TRBJ1-2, with D possibly being TRBD1 (5 bases). Germline CDR1 reads SQVTM; CDR2 reads ANQGSEA. The CDR3 is 12 amino acids. The V and J ends lost 1 base and 7 bases respectively, with 10 bases between them. The full variable domain, rest sourced from reference TRBV29-1 and TRBJ1-2, is SAVISQKPSRDICQRGTSLTIQCQVDSQVTMMFWYRQQPGQSLTLIATANQGSEATYESGFVIDKFPISRPNLTFSTLTVSNMSPEDSSIYLCSVEGEGAGYTFGSGTRLTVV.

This clonotype was recorded a few times. The rearrangement links TRBV12-3 or TRBV12-4 to TRBJ1-1, with 10 bases fitting TRBD1. The CDR3 is 15 residues long. V lost 8 bases, J lost 2 bases, and 8 bases stayed unmatched. The CDR3 sequence is CASLRDRGRNTEAFF. The CDR3 region has the DNA TGTGCCAGCCTTCGAGACAGGGGGCGTAACACTGAAGCTTTCTTT.

This chain links TRBV6-5 with TRBJ1-5; D ambiguous. V was clipped by 5 bases and J by 4 bases, with 15 bases between them. CDR1 is MNHEY, CDR2 SVGAGI, per germline. The CDR3 is 15 amino acids. CDR3 sequence: CASSPSPEGNQPQHF. Here the CDR3 DNA reads TGTGCCAGCAGTCCGTCCCCGGAAGGAAATCAGCCCCAGCATTTT.

This CDR3 reads CASSLTDRAEAQYF. In nucleotides, the CDR3 is TGTGCCAGCAGCTTAACAGACAGGGCGGAGGCCCAGTACTTC. The V and J genes are TRBV11-1 and TRBJ2-5; 7 bases map to TRBD1. Germline V lookup: CDR1 SGHAT, CDR2 FQDESV (reference sequence). The CDR3 totals 14 residues. V lost 2 bases, J lost 9 bases, and 9 bases stayed unmatched. Complete variable domain (other parts from reference TRBV11-1 and TRBJ2-5): EAEVAQSPRYKITEKSQAVAFWCDPISGHATLYWYRQILGQGPELLVQFQDESVVDDSQLPKDRFSAERLKGVDSTLKIQPAELGDSAMYLCASSLTDRAEAQYFGPGTRLLVL.

This clonotype was seen more than once but under ten times. The chain carries TRBV12-3 or TRBV12-4 and TRBJ2-5, with 11 positions matching TRBD1. The CDR3 length is 14 residues. V shed 8 bases and J 13 bases; nucleotides not matched to a gene: 15. CDR3 region: CASGQTGQGVWVYF. Written as DNA, the CDR3 is TGTGCCAGCGGCCAGACGGGACAGGGGGTTTGGGTGTACTTC.

The genes are TRBV6-6 and TRBJ2-5, with 7 nucleotides matching TRBD1. CDR1 and CDR2 (germline): MNHNY, SVGAGI (reference sequence). The junction had 8 bases not matched to a gene; V was cut back by 2 bases and J by 5 bases. The CDR3 is made up of 15 amino acids. DNA of the CDR3: TGTGCCAGCAGTTACCGAGACAGGGCGAGGGAGACCCAGTACTTC. This translates into CASSYRDRARETQYF.

There are a few counts of this clonotype. This rearrangement joins TRBV10-3 to TRBJ1-1, with D possibly TRBD1 on 6 matching bases. This CDR3 has 17 residues. Trimming stripped 4 bases from V and 0 bases from J, with 18 bases between. Germline V lookup: CDR1 ENHRY, CDR2 SYGVKD. The CDR3 is CAISGRTEGRLNTEAFF. The DNA of the CDR3 is TGTGCCATCAGTGGAAGGACAGAGGGCCGATTGAACACTGAAGCTTTCTTT.

The V gene is TRBV6-1, the J gene TRBJ1-2, with a possible D match to TRBD1 (6 bases). The CDR3 covers 17 residues. Trimming took 5 bases from V and 2 from J, leaving 21 bases between them. Germline assignment: CDR1 MNHNS and CDR2 SASEGT. For the CDR3, the DNA is TGTGCCAGCAGTCGAGGGACAACAGCCGCATCAAACTATGGCTACACCTTC. Translation gives CASSRGTTAASNYGYTF.

This clonotype occurred a few times. The chain is built from TRBV12-3 or TRBV12-4 and TRBJ2-1, with 7 bases that match TRBD1. Losses at the gene ends were 5 bases for V and 0 bases for J; bases not matched to a gene: 10. The CDR3 is 17 residues long. DNA for the CDR3: TGTGCCAGCAGTCCCACGACAGGGCGATCCTCCTACAATGAGCAGTTCTTC. This codes for CASSPTTGRSSYNEQFF.

The table lists this clonotype with a few counts. This sequence joins TRBV9 and TRBJ2-3, with 10 nucleotides matching TRBD2. The CDR3 spans 16 residues. Per germline, CDR1 SGDLS and CDR2 YYNGEE. Trimming took 3 bases from V and 3 from J; bases not matched to a gene: 7. CDR3 bases: TGTGCCAGCAGCGGCAGCGGGGGGGCTGAGACAGATACGCAGTATTTT. Translated, it gives CASSGSGGAETDTQYF.

This clonotype was observed a handful of times. The chain is built from TRBV28 and TRBJ1-2, with 7 bases identical to TRBD1. This CDR3 contains 18 residues. Losses at the gene ends were 2 bases for V and 2 bases for J; bases not matched to a gene: 14. The germline V gene encodes CDR1 MDHEN and CDR2 SYDVKM. In DNA form, the CDR3 reads TGTGCCAGCAGTTTAGTATTAGGGAGGGGGCCGACAAACTATGGCTACACCTTC. This encodes CASSLVLGRGPTNYGYTF.

The table lists this clonotype with a few counts. This chain uses TRBV5-1 with TRBJ1-1; no clear D. The CDR3 has 14 residues. In germline, CDR1 is SGHRS, CDR2 YFSETQ. V lost 0 bases and J lost 2, with 8 bases in between. The chain's CDR3 is CASSLEWANTEAFF. The CDR3 coding sequence is TGCGCCAGCAGCTTGGAGTGGGCAAACACTGAAGCTTTCTTT.

This clonotype has only a few counts. The chain has TRBV20-1 and TRBJ2-3, with D perhaps TRBD1 (6 bases). The CDR3 has 11 residues. Germline CDR1 reads DFQATT; CDR2 reads SNEGSKA (reference sequence). The V end was cut by 8 bases, the J end by 3 bases, with 9 bases between. The CDR3 coding sequence is TGCAGTACTGACAGGACAGATACGCAGTATTTT. It yields the protein CSTDRTDTQYF.